This T cell receptor beta chain is drawn from a study of blood T cell repertoires in COVID-19. The wider study: There were acute and convalescent COVID-19 samples, and they came from the United States, Italy and Spain. PBMCs, B-cell-depleted T cells, or T cells provided the cDNA or gDNA that made up the material.

V lost 2 bases to trimming and J lost 8 bases, with 4 bases between them. Germline CDR1 LGHDT, CDR2 YNNKEL (reference sequence). The CDR3 totals 12 residues. Original processing methods: The assay estimated nucleated cells by amplifying reference gene primers. Here immunoSEQ multiplex PCR was the method, and the copy in TCRdb shows in-frame clones only, minus some. The DNA was the basis for D and trimming; V, J and clone size are from that table. The sample consists of 140,000 or so clones, approximately 92% of them appearing once. Specimen: peripheral blood. The receptor comes from a woman between 55 and 75 years old with active COVID-19. The chain uses TRBV3-1 (or the pseudogene TRBV3-2) and TRBJ1-6; D is unresolved. As DNA, the CDR3 is TGTGCCAGCAGCCAACAGTATTCACCCCTCCACTTT. This encodes CASSQQYSPLHF.